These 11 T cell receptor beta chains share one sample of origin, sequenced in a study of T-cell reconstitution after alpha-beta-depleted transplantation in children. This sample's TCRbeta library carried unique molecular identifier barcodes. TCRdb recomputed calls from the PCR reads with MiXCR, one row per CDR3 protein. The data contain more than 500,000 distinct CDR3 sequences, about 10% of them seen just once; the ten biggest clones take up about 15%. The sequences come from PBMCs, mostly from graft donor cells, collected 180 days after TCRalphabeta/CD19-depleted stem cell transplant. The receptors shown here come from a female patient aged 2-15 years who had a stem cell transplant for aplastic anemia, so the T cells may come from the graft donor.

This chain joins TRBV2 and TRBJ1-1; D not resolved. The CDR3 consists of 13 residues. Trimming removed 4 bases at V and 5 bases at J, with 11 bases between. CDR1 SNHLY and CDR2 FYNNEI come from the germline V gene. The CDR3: CASSGEYMTEAFF. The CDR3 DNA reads TGTGCCAGCAGTGGGGAGTATATGACTGAAGCTTTCTTT.

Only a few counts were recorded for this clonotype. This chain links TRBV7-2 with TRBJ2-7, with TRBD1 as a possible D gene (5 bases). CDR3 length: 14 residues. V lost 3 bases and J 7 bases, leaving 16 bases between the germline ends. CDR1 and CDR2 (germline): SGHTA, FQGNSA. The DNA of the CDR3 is TGTGCCAGCAGCTTGAGACAGTGCCGTTGGGAGCAGTACGTC. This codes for CASSLRQCRWEQYV.

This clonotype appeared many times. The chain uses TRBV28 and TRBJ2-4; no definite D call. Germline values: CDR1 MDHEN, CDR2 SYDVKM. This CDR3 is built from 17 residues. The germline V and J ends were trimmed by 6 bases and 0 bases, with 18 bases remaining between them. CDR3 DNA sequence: TGTGCCAGCAGCCCCCACCCCGCAGATCTAGCCAAAAACATTCAGTACTTC. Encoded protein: CASSPHPADLAKNIQYF.

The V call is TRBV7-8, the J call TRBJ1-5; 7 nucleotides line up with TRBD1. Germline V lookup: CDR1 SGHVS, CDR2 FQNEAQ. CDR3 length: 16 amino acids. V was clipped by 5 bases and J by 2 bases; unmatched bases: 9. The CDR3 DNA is TGTGCCAGCAGCCAATCGGGACAGTGGGGCAATCAGCCCCAGCATTTT. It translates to CASSQSGQWGNQPQHF.

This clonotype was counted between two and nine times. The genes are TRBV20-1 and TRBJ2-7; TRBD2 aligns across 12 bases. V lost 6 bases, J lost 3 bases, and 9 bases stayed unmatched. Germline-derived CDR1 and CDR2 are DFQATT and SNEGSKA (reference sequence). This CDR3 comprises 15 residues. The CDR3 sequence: CSAQTRTSGIYEQYF. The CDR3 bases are TGCAGTGCCCAGACCCGGACTAGCGGGATCTACGAGCAGTACTTC.

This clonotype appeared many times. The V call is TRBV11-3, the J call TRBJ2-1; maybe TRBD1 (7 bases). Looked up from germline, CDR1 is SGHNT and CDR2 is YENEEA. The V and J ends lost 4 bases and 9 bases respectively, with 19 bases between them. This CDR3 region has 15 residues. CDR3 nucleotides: TGTGCCAGCAGCTCGGGACAGCCGGGGGTTAGTGAGCAGTTCTTC. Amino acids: CASSSGQPGVSEQFF.

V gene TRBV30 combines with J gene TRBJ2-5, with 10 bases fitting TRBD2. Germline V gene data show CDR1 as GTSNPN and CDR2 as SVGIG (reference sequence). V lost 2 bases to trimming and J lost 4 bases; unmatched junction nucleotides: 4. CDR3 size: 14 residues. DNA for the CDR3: TGTGCCTGGAGTCCCCTAGCGGGAGTAGAGACCCAGTACTTC. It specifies CAWSPLAGVETQYF.

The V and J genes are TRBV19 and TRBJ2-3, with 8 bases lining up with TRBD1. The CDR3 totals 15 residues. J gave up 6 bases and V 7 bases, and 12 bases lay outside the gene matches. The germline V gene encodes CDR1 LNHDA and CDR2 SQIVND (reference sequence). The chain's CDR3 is CASTRDRSLGDTQYF. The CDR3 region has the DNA TGTGCCAGTACCCGGGACAGGTCCTTGGGTGATACGCAGTATTTT.

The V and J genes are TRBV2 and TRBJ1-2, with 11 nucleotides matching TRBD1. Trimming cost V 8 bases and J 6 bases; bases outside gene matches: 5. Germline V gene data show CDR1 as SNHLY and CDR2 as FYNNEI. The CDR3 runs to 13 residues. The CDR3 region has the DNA TGTGCCAGCCGGGGACAGGGGGTCAATGGCTACACCTTC. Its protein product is CASRGQGVNGYTF.

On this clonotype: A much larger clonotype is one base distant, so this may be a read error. CDR3 nucleotides: TGCGCCAGCAGCTTAAACAGCTTACAAGATACCCAGTACTTC. The encoded protein is CASSLNSLQDTQYF. The chain employs TRBV5-1 and TRBJ2-5; D unresolved. Germline lookup yields CDR1 SGHRS and CDR2 YFSETQ. The CDR3 runs 14 residues. The variable domain in full, with the rest retrieved from reference TRBV5-1 and TRBJ2-5, is KAGVTQTPRYLIKTRGQQVTLSCSPISGHRSVSWYQQTPGQGLQFLFEYFSETQRNKGNFPGRFSGRQFSNSRSEMNVSTLELGDSALYLCASSLNSLQDTQYFGPGTRLLVL.

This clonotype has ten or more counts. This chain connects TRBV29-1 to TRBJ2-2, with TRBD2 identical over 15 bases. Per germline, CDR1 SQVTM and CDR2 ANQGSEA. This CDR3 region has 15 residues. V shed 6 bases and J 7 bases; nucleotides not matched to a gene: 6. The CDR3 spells CSVGLAGGTVGELFF. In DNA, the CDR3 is TGCAGCGTAGGACTAGCGGGAGGGACGGTCGGGGAGCTGTTTTTT.